These 25 T cell receptor beta chains were sequenced from one sample in a study of blood T cells in healthy people across ages. Together with a sample-barcoded 5' primer, a J-beta primer mix was included in a second PCR lasting 7 to 11 cycles. Via MiXCR, TCRdb re-called the 5' RACE reads, giving one row per CDR3 protein. The sample has approximately 780,000 distinct CDR3 sequences, around 25% seen once; the top ten hold about 2.9%. These records were also assigned to another study, of T cells of mothers and their children.

Input material: blood. The source is a boy aged 5-17 years in good health.

This clonotype was seen a handful of times. J is TRBJ1-2 and V is TRBV5-1; D is perhaps TRBD1 (5 bases). V was pared by 5 bases and J by 2 bases, with 13 bases between. Germline CDR1 is SGHRS and CDR2 is YFSETQ. The length of the CDR3 is 14 residues. CDR3 sequence reads: CASSGKRGNYGYTF. CDR3 DNA: TGCGCCAGCAGTGGAAAACGGGGGAACTATGGCTACACCTTC.

This clonotype was seen only a few times. This chain uses TRBV7-2 with TRBJ2-4; tentative D call: TRBD1 (6 bases). V lost 1 base, J lost 8 bases, and 9 bases lay in between. The germline V gene has CDR1 SGHTA and CDR2 FQGNSA. The CDR3 loop spans 13 amino acids. The CDR3 nucleotides read TGTGCCAGCAGCTTAGGCAGGGGCGACATTCAGTACTTC. Encoded protein: CASSLGRGDIQYF.

The rearrangement links TRBV29-1 to TRBJ2-1; 9 bases match TRBD2. The length of the CDR3 is 16 residues. J was trimmed by 7 bases and V by 5 bases; bases with no gene match: 15. Germline V gene lookup returns CDR1 SQVTM and CDR2 ANQGSEA. This CDR3 is CSVLPLAGPLVNEQFF. The CDR3 DNA reads TGCAGCGTTCTACCGCTAGCGGGGCCCCTGGTGAATGAGCAGTTCTTC.

This clonotype has only a few counts. The junction departs from germline at one end; a sequencing error may be responsible. The chain is built from TRBV7-2 and TRBJ2-1, with no clear D. The CDR3 has 13 residues. Germline V gives CDR1 SGHTA, CDR2 FQGNSA. The CDR3 loop reads CASSLAPYNEQFF. CDR3 in DNA: TGCGCCAGCAGCTTGGCCCCCTACAATGAGCAGTTCTTC.

Ten or more counts support this clonotype. V usage is TRBV12-3 or TRBV12-4 and J usage is TRBJ2-7, with D unresolved. The CDR3 contains 14 residues. The V end was cut by 3 bases, the J end by 0 bases, with 9 bases between. The CDR3 nucleotides are TGTGCCAGCAGTTTCGAACGGAACTCCTACGAGCAGTACTTC. Translated, it gives CASSFERNSYEQYF.

The J gene is TRBJ1-2, the V gene TRBV4-1, with 9 bases identical to TRBD1. Germline V gene data show CDR1 as MGHRA and CDR2 as YSYEKL. The junction had 6 bases not matched to a gene; V was cut back by 2 bases and J by 8 bases. The CDR3 has 14 residues. Written as DNA, the CDR3 is TGCGCCAGCAGCCAACGGACAGGGGTGGAAGGCTACACCTTC. As protein: CASSQRTGVEGYTF.

V and J are TRBV7-2 and TRBJ1-2; unclear D gene. V dropped 2 bases and J dropped 6 bases, with 16 bases sitting between them. CDR3 size: 15 residues. Germline CDR1 is SGHTA and CDR2 is FQGNSA. The CDR3 sequence: CASSLRAPRLDGYTF. In DNA form, the CDR3 reads TGTGCCAGCAGCTTACGGGCCCCTCGGTTGGATGGCTACACCTTC.

Points on this clonotype: Compared with germline, one end of the junction differs, possibly owing to a read error. The chain carries TRBV7-7 and TRBJ2-5; 8 positions match TRBD2. CDR1 is SSHAT and CDR2 is FNYEAQ in the germline V gene (reference sequence). This CDR3 region has 15 residues. The CDR3 nucleotides read TGTGCTAGCAGCCCCGTTAGCGGGATCCAAGAGACCCAGTACTTC. Translating it yields CASSPVSGIQETQYF.

In its sample, this clonotype was seen a few times. This sequence joins TRBV20-1 and TRBJ1-2; TRBD1 matches 7 bases. Trimming took 3 bases from V and 5 from J; bases not matched to a gene: 12. Germline V gene lookup returns CDR1 DFQATT and CDR2 SNEGSKA (reference sequence). There are 15 residues in the CDR3. The CDR3 reads CSASRDPGTEYGYTF. CDR3 DNA: TGCAGTGCTAGTCGGGACCCCGGGACAGAGTATGGCTACACCTTC.

The rearrangement joins TRBV11-3 to TRBJ2-2, with TRBD2 as a possible D gene (6 bases). CDR3 length: 14 residues. Germline CDR1 SGHNT, CDR2 YENEEA. V was cut by 2 bases and J by 6 bases, with 10 bases left in between. CDR3 residues: CASSLNGGAGELFF. CDR3 nucleotide sequence: TGTGCCAGCAGCTTAAACGGGGGTGCCGGGGAGCTGTTTTTT.

This clonotype was detected only a few times. This rearrangement joins TRBV6-1 to TRBJ2-1; 13 bases match TRBD2. This CDR3 is built from 15 residues. J gave up 7 bases and V 5 bases, and 5 bases lay outside the gene matches. Per germline, CDR1 MNHNS and CDR2 SASEGT. CDR3 nucleotide sequence: TGTGCCAGCAGTATACTAGCGGGGGGGCCTAATGAGCAGTTCTTC. Its protein product is CASSILAGGPNEQFF.

V and J are TRBV4-1 and TRBJ2-5; D not certain. The germline V gene has CDR1 MGHRA and CDR2 YSYEKL. CDR3 length: 15 amino acids. Trimming took off 0 bases at V and 2 bases at J, with 10 bases between the two ends. This chain's CDR3 is CASSQDLVRQETQYF. CDR3 nucleotides: TGCGCCAGCAGCCAAGATCTCGTTAGACAAGAGACCCAGTACTTC.

This chain connects TRBV7-2 to TRBJ2-7; perhaps TRBD2 as D (6 bases). Trimming cost V 4 bases and J 4 bases, with 20 bases left between them. The CDR3 is made up of 16 amino acids. The germline gives CDR1 SGHTA, CDR2 FQGNSA. CDR3 DNA: TGTGCCAGCAGCTCCTTCGGAGGGTCCCACGGATACGAGCAGTACTTC. As protein: CASSSFGGSHGYEQYF.

The J gene is TRBJ1-2, the V gene TRBV18, with D tentatively TRBD1 (6 bases). V shed 5 bases and J shed 6 bases, with 13 bases lying between them. Per germline, CDR1 KGHSH and CDR2 LQKENI. The CDR3 is made up of 13 amino acids. The CDR3 region is CASSRQAADGYTF. The CDR3 DNA reads TGTGCCAGCTCAAGACAGGCAGCGGATGGCTACACCTTC.

This clonotype was recorded many times. The rearrangement links TRBV20-1 to TRBJ2-5; 14 positions match TRBD2. CDR3 size: 18 residues. V was clipped by 0 bases and J by 5 bases; unmatched bases: 11. Germline CDR1 reads DFQATT; CDR2 reads SNEGSKA (reference sequence). CDR3 loop: CSARDGLAGGLRRETQYF. CDR3 coding DNA: TGCAGTGCTAGAGACGGACTAGCGGGGGGCCTACGCCGGGAGACCCAGTACTTC.

This clonotype was seen more than once but under ten times. The gene calls are TRBV2 and TRBJ2-1; either TRBD1 or TRBD2 may supply D (6 bases each). The CDR3 covers 12 residues. Germline V gene data show CDR1 as SNHLY and CDR2 as FYNNEI. The V and J ends lost 5 bases and 6 bases respectively, with 8 bases between them. In DNA form, the CDR3 reads TGTGCCAGCAGTCGGGGGCCCAATGAGCAGTTCTTC. Protein sequence: CASSRGPNEQFF.

This clonotype has a handful of counts. The chain joins TRBV2 to TRBJ2-5; D is uncertain. V was clipped by 7 bases and J by 5 bases, with 5 bases between them. CDR3 length: 10 amino acids. Per germline, CDR1 SNHLY and CDR2 FYNNEI. DNA for the CDR3: TGTGCCAGCATGTTGGAGACCCAGTACTTC. Protein: CASMLETQYF.

This clonotype was seen a few times. The chain employs TRBV27 and TRBJ2-3; D remains ambiguous. This CDR3 contains 14 residues. From germline, CDR1 is MNHEY and CDR2 SMNVEV (reference sequence). The V end was cut by 2 bases, the J end by 1 base, with 7 bases between. The DNA of the CDR3 is TGTGCCAGCAGTTTACTTAACCGCACAGATACGCAGTATTTT. Translation: CASSLLNRTDTQYF.

This clonotype has more than one count but fewer than ten. The chain joins TRBV19 to TRBJ2-5, with 10 nucleotides matching TRBD1. TRBJ2-7 matches the DNA end more closely, so the J call is doubtful. Per germline, CDR1 LNHDA and CDR2 SQIVND (reference sequence). The CDR3 covers 13 residues. The DNA for the CDR3 is TGTGCCACTAAGGACAGGGGGAAGAACGAGCAGTACTTC. Amino acid sequence: CATKDRGKNEQYF.

This clonotype has only a few counts. V usage is TRBV4-1 and J usage is TRBJ2-1; 7 bases agree with TRBD1. J lost 5 bases, V lost 2 bases, and 9 bases had no gene match. Germline V gene lookup returns CDR1 MGHRA and CDR2 YSYEKL. This CDR3 is built from 16 residues. CDR3 loop: CASSQIPQGVHNEQFF. The CDR3 DNA reads TGCGCCAGCAGCCAAATCCCTCAGGGGGTACACAATGAGCAGTTCTTC.

This chain connects TRBV29-1 to TRBJ2-7; D call uncertain. CDR1 is SQVTM and CDR2 is ANQGSEA in the germline V gene. The CDR3 is 14 amino acids. Trimming stripped 5 bases from V and 2 bases from J, with 16 bases between. This CDR3 reads CSVILGALAYEQYF. CDR3 coding DNA: TGCAGCGTTATCTTAGGCGCGCTGGCCTACGAGCAGTACTTC.

This rearrangement joins TRBV7-8 to TRBJ2-1; a weak D match, TRBD2 (5 bases). The CDR3 runs 13 residues. Trimming took off 10 bases at V and 4 bases at J, with 14 bases between the two ends. Germline loops: CDR1 SGHVS, CDR2 FQNEAQ. CDR3 region: CATGVYHYNEQFF. Written as DNA, the CDR3 is TGTGCCACCGGGGTGTATCATTACAATGAGCAGTTCTTC. Based on the CDR3 plus reference TRBV7-8 and TRBJ2-1, the full variable domain is GAGVSQSPRYKVAKRGQDVALRCDPISGHVSLFWYQQALGQGPEFLTYFQNEAQLDKSGLPSDRFFAERPEGSVSTLKIQRTQQEDSAVYLCATGVYHYNEQFFGPGTRLTVL.

V is TRBV18 and J is TRBJ1-2; D possibly corresponds to TRBD1 (5 bases). CDR1 is KGHSH and CDR2 is LQKENI in the germline V gene. V was cut by 5 bases and J by 8 bases, with 18 bases left in between. This CDR3 spans 14 amino acids. Written as DNA, the CDR3 is TGTGCCAGCTCATCTTCGACAGAGATGGAAGGCTACACCTTC. It yields the protein CASSSSTEMEGYTF.

The rearrangement uses TRBV13 and TRBJ2-3, with D tentatively TRBD2 (5 bases). CDR3 length: 14 residues. Per the germline V gene, CDR1 is PRHDT and CDR2 is FYEKMQ (reference sequence). The V end lost 3 bases, the J end lost 6 bases, and 13 bases lay between the germline ends. This chain's CDR3 is CASSFRGRADTQYF. The CDR3 nucleotides read TGTGCCAGCAGCTTCAGAGGGCGGGCGGATACGCAGTATTTT.

The rearrangement uses TRBV12-3 or TRBV12-4 and TRBJ2-5; the D gene is possibly TRBD1 (6 bases). There are 14 residues in the CDR3. V was pared by 7 bases and J by 5 bases, with 17 bases between. The CDR3 DNA reads TGTGCCAGCACTTTTAGGGGGTTGCCTGAGACCCAGTACTTC. Translated, it gives CASTFRGLPETQYF.